These 16 T cell receptor beta chains originate from one sample sequenced in a study of vaccination effects on CD4 cells after COVID-19. Following culture for around 10 days, CD4+ T cells were isolated. Participants completed two doses of the BNT162b2 or mRNA-1273 vaccine. Assay: immunoSEQ multiplex PCR; the TCRdb copy retains only in-frame clones and omits some. Found here are fewer than 35,000 clones, 70% to 85% of them singletons; the top ten hold about 15%. What these receptors recognize is not known. Here the sequenced sample was CD4+ T cells from PBMCs cultured without peptide, taken after COVID-19 vaccination. These receptors all stem from a human donor who received a COVID-19 vaccine.

The chain carries TRBV23-1 and TRBJ1-3, with D hard to call. TRBV23-1 is labeled an ORF, and its function is uncertain. The CDR3 spans 16 residues. V was cut by 3 bases and J by 3 bases, with 15 bases left in between. CDR3 sequence reads: CASSQCKAGIGNTIYF. CDR3 sequence (DNA): TGCGCCAGCAGTCAGTGCAAAGCGGGGATTGGAAACACCATATATTTT.

This rearrangement joins TRBV29-1 to TRBJ2-5; the D gene is possibly TRBD2 (5 bases). The germline CDR1 and CDR2 sequences are SQVTM and ANQGSEA. V lost 7 bases, J lost 4 bases, and 10 bases lay in between. This CDR3 has 11 amino acids. CDR3 nucleotides: TGCAGCGCAGGCGGGCGAGAGACCCAGTACTTC. Its translation is CSAGGRETQYF.

This clone has just one count. The chain carries TRBV6-1 and TRBJ1-4; perhaps TRBD1 as D (5 bases). CDR3 length: 16 residues. The germline V and J ends were trimmed by 4 bases and 8 bases, with 20 bases remaining between them. From germline, CDR1 is MNHNS and CDR2 SASEGT. CDR3 DNA sequence: TGTGCCAGCAGTGTATTTGGGCAGGGCGGCGGAGAAAAACTGTTTTTT. The encoded protein is CASSVFGQGGGEKLFF.

This clone was seen just once. This chain links TRBV5-1 with TRBJ1-1; tentative D call: TRBD1 (5 bases). The V end lost 3 bases, the J end lost 4 bases, and 13 bases lay between the germline ends. Germline values: CDR1 SGHRS, CDR2 YFSETQ. The CDR3 has 14 amino acids. The CDR3 here is CASSSAGGRTEAFF. The CDR3 bases are TGCGCCAGCAGCTCGGCGGGGGGTCGCACTGAAGCTTTCTTT.

This chain joins TRBV5-1 and TRBJ2-7; 13 bases are shared with TRBD2. The CDR3 length is 16 residues. J was trimmed by 3 bases and V by 0 bases; bases with no gene match: 3. The germline V gene encodes CDR1 SGHRS and CDR2 YFSETQ. The CDR3 nucleotides read TGCGCCAGCAGCTTGGGGGGACTAGCGGGACTCTACGAGCAGTACTTC. It translates to CASSLGGLAGLYEQYF.

The rearrangement links TRBV19 to TRBJ2-1; TRBD1 agrees at 7 bases. J gave up 4 bases and V 6 bases, and 3 bases lay outside the gene matches. Germline V gene data show CDR1 as LNHDA and CDR2 as SQIVND (reference sequence). The CDR3 runs to 13 residues. The CDR3 protein is CASSDRAYNEQFF. The CDR3 bases are TGTGCCAGTAGCGACAGGGCGTACAATGAGCAGTTCTTC.

V usage is TRBV7-2 and J usage is TRBJ1-2, with 7 bases identical to TRBD1. CDR1 SGHTA and CDR2 FQGNSA come from the germline V gene. Losses at the gene ends were 5 bases for V and 2 bases for J; bases not matched to a gene: 2. CDR3 length: 13 residues. The CDR3 is CASSPQGNYGYTF. DNA for the CDR3: TGTGCCAGCAGCCCACAGGGGAACTATGGCTACACCTTC.

The chain is built from TRBV29-1 and TRBJ2-3; 8 bases match TRBD1. The CDR3 runs to 14 residues. Germline values: CDR1 SQVTM, CDR2 ANQGSEA. The V and J ends lost 4 bases and 0 bases, in that order; junction bases with no gene match: 3. In DNA form, the CDR3 reads TGCAGCGTTGGGGACAGGCCTAGCACAGATACGCAGTATTTT. Translated: CSVGDRPSTDTQYF.

This clone was counted between two and nine times. V gene TRBV5-6 combines with J gene TRBJ2-4; D perhaps matches TRBD1 (5 bases). Between the trimmed V and J ends, which lost 1 base and 1 base, there was a span of 12 bases. CDR3 length equals 16 residues. The germline V gene has CDR1 SGHDT and CDR2 YYEEEE. The DNA of the CDR3 is TGTGCCAGCAGCTTGCGCAGGGATGGGGCCAAAAACATTCAGTACTTC. Its protein is CASSLRRDGAKNIQYF.

The chain is built from TRBV7-9 and TRBJ1-2; D possibly corresponds to TRBD1 (6 bases). The CDR3 is 16 residues long. Germline lookup yields CDR1 SEHNR and CDR2 FQNEAQ (reference sequence). The ends were cut back, 3 bases at V and 3 bases at J, with 17 bases in the middle. CDR3 coding DNA: TGTGCCAGCAGCTTCGACCTCACGGGACAATACTATGGCTACACCTTC. Protein product: CASSFDLTGQYYGYTF.

The genes are TRBV6-5 and TRBJ2-7; D ambiguous. This CDR3 is 15 amino acids long. V was trimmed by 4 bases and J by 1 base, leaving 14 bases between them. Germline loops: CDR1 MNHEY, CDR2 SVGAGI. The CDR3 region has the DNA TGTGCCAGCAGTTCACGTCTCGGTGGTTCCTACGAGCAGTACTTC. Residues: CASSSRLGGSYEQYF.

V and J are TRBV2 and TRBJ1-2; D ambiguous. The CDR3 is 14 amino acids. V was trimmed by 1 base and J by 1 base, leaving 7 bases between them. CDR1 and CDR2 (germline): SNHLY, FYNNEI. The CDR3 sequence: CASSEGQLNYGYTF. CDR3 nucleotides: TGTGCCAGCAGTGAAGGGCAGCTTAACTATGGCTACACCTTC.

The chain recombines TRBV2 with TRBJ1-2; D perhaps matches TRBD1 (5 bases). Germline loops: CDR1 SNHLY, CDR2 FYNNEI. The CDR3 spans 12 residues. Trimming stripped 4 bases from V and 3 bases from J, with 6 bases between. CDR3 in DNA: TGTGCCAGCAGTGTAGGGGACTATGGCTACACCTTC. Its translation is CASSVGDYGYTF.

J is TRBJ2-4 and V is TRBV6-5; D is uncertain. There are 15 residues in the CDR3. Trimming cost V 2 bases and J 3 bases, with 11 bases left between them. Germline V CDR1 and CDR2: MNHEY, SVGAGI. The CDR3, as DNA: TGTGCCAGCAGTTACGCGCCCTTAGTCAAAAACATTCAGTACTTC. Its protein is CASSYAPLVKNIQYF.

Only one count was recorded for this clone. This chain uses TRBV30 with TRBJ2-5, with TRBD2 matching 7 bases. Germline V gene lookup returns CDR1 GTSNPN and CDR2 SVGIG (reference sequence). The CDR3 length is 12 residues. The J segment lost 4 bases and the V segment lost 1 base, leaving 0 bases of the junction unmatched. CDR3 protein: CAWSGGGETQYF. The CDR3 DNA reads as TGTGCCTGGAGTGGCGGGGGAGAGACCCAGTACTTC.

The chain has TRBV27 and TRBJ1-4; TRBD1 might be the D (5 bases). Per the germline V gene, CDR1 is MNHEY and CDR2 is SMNVEV (reference sequence). Trimming pared 6 bases from V and 8 bases from J, leaving 13 bases between. This CDR3 has 13 residues. Written as DNA, the CDR3 is TGTGCCAGCAGGGGGACGGGCAGAGAAAAACTGTTTTTT. Translated: CASRGTGREKLFF.